These T cell receptor beta chains were read from a single sample in a study of cytotoxic CD8 clonotypes in ibrutinib-treated CLL. Sequencing used immunoSEQ multiplex PCR; TCRdb keeps in-frame clones, though not all of them. The table includes fewer than 300,000 clones, around 76% detected once. Sample: PBMCs, taken at disease progression, from a patient treated with ibrutinib. These receptors were taken from a human donor with chronic lymphocytic leukemia. Both conserved end residues are trimmed from each CDR3.

CDR3aa: ASSLQGAGNTIY
j_gene: TRBJ1-3
v_gene: TRBV5-5

CDR3aa: ASSTTTGGVTGELF
j_gene: TRBJ2-2
v_gene: TRBV11-3

CDR3aa: ASSYRTSGRNWELF
j_gene: TRBJ2-2
v_gene: TRBV7-9

CDR3aa: ASSLMKGASQPQH
j_gene: TRBJ1-5
v_gene: TRBV5-1

CDR3aa: AIRAGFLSYEQY
j_gene: TRBJ2-7
v_gene: TRBV10-3

CDR3aa: ASSRTLGGTQY
j_gene: TRBJ2-5
v_gene: TRBV4-1

CDR3aa: ASSVDGRAGGELF
j_gene: TRBJ2-2
v_gene: TRBV9

CDR3aa: ASNQGNTEAF
j_gene: TRBJ1-1
v_gene: TRBV2

CDR3aa: ASSLAGYNEQF
j_gene: TRBJ2-1
v_gene: TRBV28

CDR3aa: ASSVRGPGNEQF
j_gene: TRBJ2-1
v_gene: TRBV6-1

CDR3aa: ASSLGRNEQF
j_gene: TRBJ2-1
v_gene: TRBV7-2

CDR3aa: ASSDGTGALSSYEQY
j_gene: TRBJ2-7
v_gene: TRBV10-2

CDR3aa: ASSPQDRGNGYT
j_gene: TRBJ1-2
v_gene: TRBV18

CDR3aa: ASSLSRLGTKTYEQY
j_gene: TRBJ2-7
v_gene: TRBV11-2

CDR3aa: ASSLMGQPQH
j_gene: TRBJ1-5
v_gene: TRBV5-1

CDR3aa: ASSSRTGYEQY
j_gene: TRBJ2-7
v_gene: TRBV7-9

CDR3aa: ASSLGPNQETQY
j_gene: TRBJ2-5
v_gene: TRBV7-2